This T cell receptor beta chain is drawn from a study of OX40 agonist ivuxolimab in advanced cancers. The CDR3 spans 14 residues. In germline, CDR1 is SGHTA, CDR2 FQGNSA. The V end lost 5 bases, the J end lost 6 bases, and 14 bases lay between the germline ends. Libraries were prepared by immunoSEQ multiplex PCR; TCRdb keeps only in-frame clonotypes and omits some of them. Here the sample spans some 150,000 clones, roughly nine tenths being singletons. This receptor was taken from an adult with an advanced solid tumor such as melanoma, head and neck, liver or kidney cancer. The gene calls are TRBV7-2 and TRBJ1-5; D perhaps matches TRBD1 (5 bases). This specimen consisted of CD4+ or CD8+ T cells sorted from blood, obtained in a trial of the OX40 agonist ivuxolimab. As DNA, the CDR3 is TGTGCCAGCAGCCTCCGACAGCTTACTCAGCCCCAGCATTTT. It specifies CASSLRQLTQPQHF.